The source of this T cell receptor (beta chain) is a study of identical twins. The V gene's germline CDR1 is SQVTM and CDR2 ANQGSEA. Trimming left V 4 bases short and J 7 bases short, with 12 bases between. CDR3 size: 12 residues. Template switching introduced a universal primer site, and the cDNA bore unique molecular identifiers. From the 5' RACE reads, TCRdb called clonotypes with MiXCR, one entry per CDR3 protein. The data hold about 520,000 distinct CDR3 sequences, with 22% observed a single time. These sequences were also reported in another study, on T cells expressing NK-cell markers. This second study says: In roughly 6 donors, dominant CD3+CD56+NKG2C+ clones formed roughly 1.0-7.0% of CD8+ cells.

V usage is TRBV29-1 and J usage is TRBJ2-3; no clear D gene. Sequencing used CD4+ T cells sorted from blood. The sequence came from a woman aged 18-35 years in good health. The CDR3 DNA sequence: TGCAGCGTTGGACAATCACAGAATACGCAGTATTTT. Protein: CSVGQSQNTQYF.